This T cell receptor (beta chain) appears in the sequencing data of a study of blood T cell repertoires in COVID-19. As for the study in general: Sites in the United States, Italy and Spain provided acute and convalescent COVID-19 samples.

Which cohort a participant joined came from the clinical history participants gave. The table lists this clone with a count of one. The CDR3 covers 18 residues. Original methodology: Estimation of nucleated cell counts relied on the amplification of reference gene primers. Assay: immunoSEQ multiplex PCR; the TCRdb copy retains only in-frame clones and omits some. V and J calls and clone size are given by that table; D and trimming were obtained from the DNA. This sample carries around 300,000 clones, over 70% of them seen once, and the ten largest clones take more than 5%. J is TRBJ1-4 and V is TRBV21-1; the tabulated D call, TRBD1, remains unverified against the DNA. TRBV21-1 is a documented pseudogene. This TCR was recovered from a man aged 30 to 39 who had recovered from COVID-19. The sequencing input was PBMCs or T cells enriched from blood (not recorded which). The CDR3 here is CASSEAPRQYATNEKLFF. In DNA form, the CDR3 reads TGTGCCAGCAGCGAAGCCCCAAGACAGTATGCAACTAATGAAAAACTGTTTTTT.